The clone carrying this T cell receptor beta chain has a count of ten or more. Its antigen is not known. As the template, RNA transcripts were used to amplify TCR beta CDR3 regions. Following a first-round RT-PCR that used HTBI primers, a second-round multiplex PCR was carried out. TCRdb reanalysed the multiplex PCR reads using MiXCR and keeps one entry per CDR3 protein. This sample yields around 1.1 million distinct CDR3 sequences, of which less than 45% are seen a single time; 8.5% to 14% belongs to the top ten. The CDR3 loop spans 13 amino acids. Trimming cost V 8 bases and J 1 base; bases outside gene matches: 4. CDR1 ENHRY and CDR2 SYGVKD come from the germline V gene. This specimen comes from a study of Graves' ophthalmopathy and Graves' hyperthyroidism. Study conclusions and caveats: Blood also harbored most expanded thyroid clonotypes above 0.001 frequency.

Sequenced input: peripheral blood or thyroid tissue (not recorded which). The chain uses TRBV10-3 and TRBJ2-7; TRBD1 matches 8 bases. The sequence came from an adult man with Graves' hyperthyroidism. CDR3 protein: CAIGGTGSYEQYF. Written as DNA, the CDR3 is TGTGCCATCGGGGGGACAGGATCCTACGAGCAGTACTTC.